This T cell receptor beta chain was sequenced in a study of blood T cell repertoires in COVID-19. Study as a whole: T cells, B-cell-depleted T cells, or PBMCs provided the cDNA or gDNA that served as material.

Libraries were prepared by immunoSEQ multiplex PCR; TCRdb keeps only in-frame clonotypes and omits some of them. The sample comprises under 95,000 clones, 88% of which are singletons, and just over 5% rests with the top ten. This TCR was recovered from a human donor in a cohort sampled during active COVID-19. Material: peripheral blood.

The CDR3 spells CASSRRASFDGYTF. CDR3 sequence (DNA): TGTGCCAGCAGCCGGCGGGCCAGTTTTGATGGCTACACCTTC. The V call is TRBV7-8, the J call TRBJ1-2; D unclear. V was cut by 5 bases and J by 6 bases, with 16 bases left in between. This CDR3 comprises 14 residues. Germline-derived CDR1 and CDR2 are SGHVS and FQNEAQ.